What follows describes a single TCR beta chain. Its antigen is not yet known. No base quality values were provided; no much bigger clone lies one nucleotide off. This sample was taken from a study of technical replicates of blood from a handful of donors (dated by TCRdb to about 2017). V loses 1 base of germline sequence and J loses 0 bases, and the interval between the two ends is 10 bases. The germline V gene gives CDR1 as SGHVS and CDR2 as FNYEAQ. The CDR3 has 16 amino acids, counting the end cysteine and phenylalanine. Just the 48-base CDR3 DNA is kept, in frame starting at base 1. The library came from the immunoSEQ multiplex PCR assay. Imported from immuneACCESS, the table was reduced by TCRdb to in-frame sequences with V and J called. These copies leave out some clones; in studies compared against another copy, an unresolved V gene accounts for under half, and the cause of the remainder is not known. This sample comprises approximately 90,000 clones, 95% of them detected only once. Clones ranked in the top ten supply 0.25% to 0.3% of the sample.

The sample taken for sequencing was T cells isolated from PBMCs. The TCR sequence derives from a human donor in good health. The chain joins TRBV7-6 to TRBJ1-5, with TRBD1 tentatively as D gene (5 bases match). The CDR3 protein sequence reads: CASSLGVGDSNQPQHF. The DNA sequence is as follows: TGTGCCAGCAGCTTAGGAGTAGGGGATAGCAATCAGCCCCAGCATTTT.